This T cell receptor beta chain was retrieved from a study of cytomegalovirus exposure and HLA in healthy donors. Whole-study results and caveats: Researchers catalogued some 160 TCR beta chains as cytomegalovirus-associated.

J lost 7 bases, V lost 5 bases, and 5 bases had no gene match. The CDR3 runs to 13 residues. Looked up from germline, CDR1 is SGHTA and CDR2 is FQGNSA. The primer mix had 60 Vbeta and 13 Jbeta primers. The assay was immunoSEQ multiplex PCR, and TCRdb's table has in-frame clones only and misses some. This table holds 95,000 or so clones, approximately 70% found once. A note on this clone: The antigen remains undetermined.

This TCR came from a woman aged 50 to 65 in good health and CMV-seropositive. Specimen: PBMCs. The chain uses TRBV7-2 and TRBJ1-5, with 7 bases fitting TRBD1. The CDR3 is CASSQGGGQPQHF. The DNA for the CDR3 is TGTGCCAGCAGCCAAGGGGGCGGCCAGCCCCAGCATTTT.